The 28 T cell receptor beta chains below all came from one sample that was sequenced in a study of T cell repertoires in cytomegalovirus infection. TCRdb redid the calling of the reads with MiXCR, one entry per CDR3 protein. The sample has roughly 860,000 distinct CDR3 sequences; over 25% are singletons. No antigen is known for these receptors. The sample in question was cultured CD8+ T cells from PBMCs, obtained from culture after CMV antigen stimulation. The origin of the receptors is a human donor in good health (CMV status not recorded). Some clones in this sample may be carry-over from other donors' samples.

This clonotype occurred a few times. V usage is TRBV6-5 and J usage is TRBJ2-1; 7 nucleotides line up with TRBD2. The V gene's germline CDR1 is MNHEY and CDR2 SVGAGI. After removal of 6 bases from V and 6 bases from J, the junction contained 8 bases not matched to a gene. This CDR3 spans 14 amino acids. For the CDR3, the DNA is TGTGCCAGCAGCTCAGTCAGGGAGGGCAATGAGCAGTTCTTC. Protein sequence: CASSSVREGNEQFF.

The sample holds many counts of this clonotype. The chain combines TRBV7-2 with TRBJ1-5; D may be TRBD1 (5 bases). Deletions cut 1 base from V and 2 bases from J, with 9 bases between. The CDR3 spans 15 residues. Per the germline V gene, CDR1 is SGHTA and CDR2 is FQGNSA. The CDR3 coding sequence is TGTGCCAGCAGCTTAGGCAGGGCGGGCAATCAGCCCCAGCATTTT. Protein product: CASSLGRAGNQPQHF.

The chain carries TRBV28 and TRBJ1-5; D is unresolved. CDR1 and CDR2 (germline): MDHEN, SYDVKM. There are 15 residues in the CDR3. Trimming took off 7 bases at V and 1 base at J, with 14 bases between the two ends. CDR3 residues: CASTRVQGSNQPQHF. The CDR3 region has the DNA TGTGCCAGCACCCGGGTCCAAGGGAGCAATCAGCCCCAGCATTTT.

J is TRBJ2-7 and V is TRBV5-1; the D gene is possibly TRBD2 (5 bases). Trimming cost V 2 bases and J 7 bases, with 13 bases left between them. Germline CDR1 is SGHRS and CDR2 is YFSETQ. The CDR3 totals 13 residues. The CDR3 is CASSLDTTREQYF. DNA of the CDR3: TGCGCCAGCAGCTTAGATACCACTAGGGAGCAGTACTTC.

This clonotype was seen more than once but under ten times. V and J are TRBV19 and TRBJ2-3; 12 bases are a match to TRBD1. CDR1 LNHDA and CDR2 SQIVND come from the germline V gene (reference sequence). The CDR3 has 14 amino acids. The J segment lost 10 bases and the V segment lost 5 bases, leaving 7 bases of the junction unmatched. The CDR3 DNA follows: TGTGCCAGTAGTCCCGGGACAGGGGGCTTTGCGCAGTATTTT. The encoded protein is CASSPGTGGFAQYF. The full variable domain, in which reference TRBV19 and TRBJ2-3 provide the parts outside the CDR3, is DGGITQSPKYLFRKEGQNVTLSCEQNLNHDAMYWYRQDPGQGLRLIYYSQIVNDFQKGDIAEGYSVSREKKESFPLTVTSAQKNPTAFYLCASSPGTGGFAQYFGPGTRLTVL.

This clonotype was picked up a small number of times. The chain couples TRBV6-5 to TRBJ1-6; 7 nucleotides line up with TRBD1. The CDR3 has 15 residues. Trimming at V came to 8 bases and at J to 4 bases, leaving 8 bases not matched to a gene. Germline CDR1 reads MNHEY; CDR2 reads SVGAGI. The CDR3 is CASGFPGQYNSPLHF. In DNA, the CDR3 is TGTGCCAGCGGCTTCCCGGGACAGTATAATTCACCCCTCCACTTT.

This sequence joins TRBV5-1 and TRBJ2-1, with 10 bases fitting TRBD2. The trim removed 2 bases at V and 2 bases at J, leaving 4 bases unmatched. There are 16 residues in the CDR3. Looked up from germline, CDR1 is SGHRS and CDR2 is YFSETQ. The CDR3, as DNA: TGCGCCAGCAGCTTCTCCGGGACTAGCGCCTACAATGAGCAGTTCTTC. Amino acid sequence: CASSFSGTSAYNEQFF.

This clonotype was picked up many times. The CDR3 sequence is CASSLTSLDTEAFF. The CDR3 DNA is TGTGCCAGCAGCTTAACATCTCTGGACACTGAAGCTTTCTTT. V usage is TRBV7-3 and J usage is TRBJ1-1; the D is unclear. Trimming stripped 0 bases from V and 3 bases from J, with 8 bases between. This CDR3 comprises 14 residues. Germline V lookup: CDR1 SGHTA, CDR2 FQGTGA.

This clonotype has more than one count but fewer than ten. The V call is TRBV20-1, the J call TRBJ1-6; 9 bases map to TRBD1. From germline, CDR1 is DFQATT and CDR2 SNEGSKA (reference sequence). Trimming removed 6 bases from V and 5 bases from J; junction bases left unmatched: 20. The CDR3 runs to 19 residues. In DNA form, the CDR3 reads TGCAGTGCCAATGTCCCGGGACAGGGTTTGGGATGGAATAATTCACCCCTCCACTTT. Its translation: CSANVPGQGLGWNNSPLHF.

The CDR3 loop is CASSLSDSGREETQYF. CDR3 coding DNA: TGTGCCAGCAGCCTATCAGACAGCGGACGGGAGGAGACCCAGTACTTC. This sequence joins TRBV6-5 and TRBJ2-5; D perhaps matches TRBD2 (6 bases). V lost 6 bases and J 5 bases, leaving 22 bases between the germline ends. This CDR3 is built from 16 residues. CDR1 and CDR2 from the germline V gene are MNHEY and SVGAGI.

J is TRBJ2-1 and V is TRBV4-2; a possible D gene is TRBD2 (5 bases). Germline V gene data show CDR1 as LGHNA and CDR2 as YNFKEQ. The CDR3 sequence is 15 residues long. V was shortened by 2 bases and J by 0 bases, with 8 bases between the two germline ends. The CDR3 DNA reads as TGTGCCAGCAGCCAATCGGGGAGCTCCTACAATGAGCAGTTCTTC. Amino acid sequence: CASSQSGSSYNEQFF.

This clonotype was recorded a few times. This rearrangement joins TRBV7-9 to TRBJ1-2, with D possibly matching TRBD1 (5 bases). The CDR3 is made up of 15 amino acids. Per germline, CDR1 SEHNR and CDR2 FQNEAQ (reference sequence). V gave up 6 bases and J gave up 2 bases, with 16 bases separating them. This chain's CDR3 is CASSGTTSMNYGYTF. The CDR3 bases are TGTGCCAGCAGTGGGACGACCTCCATGAACTATGGCTACACCTTC.

This clonotype was recorded many times. V gene TRBV6-2 or TRBV6-3 combines with J gene TRBJ1-1; the match to TRBD1 covers 10 bases. This CDR3 has 19 amino acids. The V gene's germline CDR1 is MNHEY and CDR2 SVGEGT. V dropped 2 bases and J dropped 0; count of bases not matched to a gene: 12. For the CDR3, the DNA is TGTGCCAGCAGTTACGGACAGGGGGGGCGAATCGTCTTGAACACTGAAGCTTTCTTT. It specifies CASSYGQGGRIVLNTEAFF.

This clonotype has at least ten counts. The chain employs TRBV7-8 and TRBJ2-7; the match to TRBD1 covers 8 bases. This CDR3 is built from 14 residues. Germline assignment: CDR1 SGHVS and CDR2 FQNEAQ. The V segment lost 2 bases and the J segment 2 bases; nucleotides outside the gene matches: 2. CDR3 bases: TGTGCCAGCAGCTTACGGACAGGGACCTACGAGCAGTACTTC. Protein sequence: CASSLRTGTYEQYF.

The rearrangement uses TRBV7-9 and TRBJ2-7, with D perhaps matching TRBD2 (6 bases). Trimming cost V 4 bases and J 2 bases, with 12 bases left between them. CDR1 is SEHNR, CDR2 FQNEAQ, per germline (reference sequence). There are 14 residues in the CDR3. CDR3 amino acids: CASSSGDRAYEQYF. CDR3 sequence (DNA): TGTGCCAGCAGCTCGGGGGACCGAGCCTACGAGCAGTACTTC.

J is TRBJ1-6 and V is TRBV9; no firm D call. Looked up from germline, CDR1 is SGDLS and CDR2 is YYNGEE. V gave up 0 bases and J gave up 13 bases, with 11 bases separating them. The CDR3 has 13 amino acids. The CDR3 DNA reads TGTGCCAGCAGCGTAGTTGACTCTTCGCCCCTCCACTTT. Its protein is CASSVVDSSPLHF.

The chain carries TRBV3-1 and TRBJ2-1, with 11 bases lining up with TRBD2. Trimming took 5 bases from V and 4 from J; bases not matched to a gene: 7. Germline CDR1 reads LGHDT; CDR2 reads YNNKEL (reference sequence). The CDR3 runs to 16 residues. The CDR3 is CASSDRLAGFYNEQFF. CDR3 sequence (DNA): TGTGCCAGCAGCGACCGACTAGCGGGGTTTTACAATGAGCAGTTCTTC.

The rearrangement links TRBV7-6 to TRBJ2-3; tentatively, D is TRBD1 (5 bases). Germline V CDR1 and CDR2: SGHVS, FNYEAQ. The CDR3 is 14 amino acids. V lost 3 bases, J lost 4 bases, and 11 bases lay in between. CDR3 sequence (DNA): TGTGCCAGCAGCTTTGGGTGGGGCCCAGATACGCAGTATTTT. Protein sequence: CASSFGWGPDTQYF. Using reference TRBV7-6 and TRBJ2-3 for the parts outside the CDR3, the full variable domain is GAGVSQSPRYKVTKRGQDVALRCDPISGHVSLYWYRQALGQGPEFLTYFNYEAQQDKSGLPNDRFSAERPEGSISTLTIQRTEQRDSAMYRCASSFGWGPDTQYFGPGTRLTVL.

This clonotype was seen a few times. The chain is built from TRBV29-1 and TRBJ1-1, with TRBD1 matching 11 bases. Germline loops: CDR1 SQVTM, CDR2 ANQGSEA. The CDR3 is 13 amino acids. V lost 6 bases to trimming and J lost 5 bases; unmatched junction nucleotides: 5. The CDR3, as DNA: TGCAGCGTGGGCGGGACAGGGGGTACTGAAGCTTTCTTT. Translation: CSVGGTGGTEAFF.

The chain combines TRBV6-2 or TRBV6-3 with TRBJ2-5, with D perhaps given as TRBD1 or TRBD2 (6 bases each). The CDR3 covers 14 residues. The V and J ends lost 6 bases and 1 base respectively, with 12 bases between them. The germline V gene has CDR1 MNHEY and CDR2 SVGEGT. Written as DNA, the CDR3 is TGTGCCAGCAGGGGAACGGGGGCCCAAGAGACCCAGTACTTC. It codes for CASRGTGAQETQYF.

The genes are TRBV15 and TRBJ1-2; 9 nucleotides agree with TRBD1. Germline loops: CDR1 LNHNV, CDR2 YYDKDF (reference sequence). Losses at the gene ends were 3 bases for V and 8 bases for J; bases not matched to a gene: 10. The CDR3 has 15 residues. CDR3 in DNA: TGTGCCACCAGCAGTGACAGGGGGTTGGAGTCCGGCTACACCTTC. Residues: CATSSDRGLESGYTF.

The CDR3 region is CASLTGGGQPQHF. In DNA, the CDR3 is TGTGCCAGTTTAACAGGGGGCGGGCAGCCCCAGCATTTT. The chain carries TRBV19 and TRBJ1-5; 9 bases fit TRBD1. CDR1 is LNHDA, CDR2 SQIVND, per germline (reference sequence). With V trimmed by 8 bases and J by 7 bases, 6 bases remained unmatched. The CDR3 contains 13 residues.

A few counts support this clonotype. V gene TRBV10-2 combines with J gene TRBJ2-2; 8 positions agree with TRBD1. V was pared by 6 bases and J by 4 bases, with 4 bases of the junction left unmatched. The germline gives CDR1 WSHSY, CDR2 SAAADI. The CDR3 covers 14 residues. The CDR3 here is CASRTGVGTGELFF. In DNA form, the CDR3 reads TGCGCCAGCAGGACAGGGGTGGGCACCGGGGAGCTGTTTTTT.

This clonotype was detected a few times. The chain has TRBV20-1 and TRBJ1-2; weak D call: TRBD1 (5 bases). CDR3 length: 13 residues. The V gene's germline CDR1 is DFQATT and CDR2 SNEGSKA (reference sequence). Trimming shortened V by 6 bases and J by 8 bases, and 19 bases separated the two germline ends. The CDR3: CSAPDTPSRGYTF. CDR3 sequence (DNA): TGCAGTGCCCCGGACACCCCAAGTAGAGGCTACACCTTC.

The chain employs TRBV14 and TRBJ2-1, with D perhaps TRBD1 (6 bases). V was clipped by 7 bases and J by 6 bases, with 16 bases between them. Germline V gene data show CDR1 as SGHDN and CDR2 as FVKESK. The CDR3 is 14 residues long. This CDR3 reads CASTNQGRGNEQFF. Here the CDR3 DNA reads TGTGCCAGCACCAACCAGGGGCGCGGCAATGAGCAGTTCTTC.

This clonotype showed up just once. The junction departs from germline at one end; a sequencing error may be responsible. The CDR3 DNA reads TGTGCCCGCAGGGGGACAGGGATAGAAGCTTTCTTT. This gives the protein CARRGTGIEAFF. The V and J genes are TRBV6-8 and TRBJ1-1; 9 positions match TRBD1. In germline, CDR1 is MNHGY, CDR2 SAAAGT. The CDR3 has 12 amino acids.

The chain combines TRBV6-5 with TRBJ2-3; D remains unclear. This CDR3 spans 13 amino acids. V was clipped by 5 bases and J by 2 bases, with 8 bases between them. CDR1 and CDR2 (germline): MNHEY, SVGAGI. This CDR3 is CASSTVDTDTQYF. In DNA, the CDR3 is TGTGCCAGCAGTACGGTGGACACAGATACGCAGTATTTT.

Points on this clonotype: This is likely a read error, given that the CDR3 carries no conserved phenylalanine or tryptophan at its end. The limits of the CDR3 on the DNA are not certain, so only TCRdb's listed CDR3 is given. This sequence joins TRBV7-4 and TRBJ2-3; TRBD1, the table's D call, was not compared with the DNA. The CDR3 length equals 10 residues, ends included. Germline V gene lookup returns CDR1 SGHVT and CDR2 SQSDAQ. The CDR3: CASSSRDKDS.